The next 29 T cell receptor beta chains were all read from a single sample in a study of OX40 agonist ivuxolimab in advanced cancers. Assay used: immunoSEQ multiplex PCR; TCRdb lists only in-frame clones, some missing. In the table there are 53,000 or so clones, 80% to 90% of which are singletons. The starting material was CD4+ or CD8+ T cells sorted from blood, obtained in a trial of the OX40 agonist ivuxolimab. The receptors come from an adult with an advanced solid tumor such as melanoma, head and neck, liver or kidney cancer.

The chain joins TRBV7-6 to TRBJ2-1, with 7 bases that match TRBD2. V lost 5 bases, J lost 9 bases, and 13 bases stayed unmatched. Germline V CDR1 and CDR2: SGHVS, FNYEAQ. This CDR3 has 15 residues. The CDR3 DNA is TGTGCCAGCAGCCCTGGACTAGTCGGGTTCGGTGAGCAGTTCTTC. Protein: CASSPGLVGFGEQFF. Full variable domain (rest looked up from reference TRBV7-6 and TRBJ2-1): GAGVSQSPRYKVTKRGQDVALRCDPISGHVSLYWYRQALGQGPEFLTYFNYEAQQDKSGLPNDRFSAERPEGSISTLTIQRTEQRDSAMYRCASSPGLVGFGEQFFGPGTRLTVL.

The chain couples TRBV4-1 to TRBJ2-7; 10 positions match TRBD2. Germline-derived CDR1 and CDR2 are MGHRA and YSYEKL. The CDR3 totals 13 residues. V shed 8 bases, J shed 7 bases, and the junction held 8 bases outside the gene matches. The CDR3 loop reads CASRKREGREQYF. The CDR3 bases are TGCGCCAGCCGGAAGCGGGAGGGTCGAGAGCAGTACTTC.

In its sample, this clone was seen once. The chain joins TRBV7-2 to TRBJ2-7; D is unresolved. The CDR3 has 15 residues. Deletions cut 1 base from V and 4 bases from J, with 14 bases between. CDR1 SGHTA and CDR2 FQGNSA come from the germline V gene. CDR3 residues: CASSLGAAVDYEQYF. DNA of the CDR3: TGTGCCAGCAGCTTAGGTGCTGCTGTAGATTACGAGCAGTACTTC.

A few counts support this clone. Written as DNA, the CDR3 is TGTGCCAGCAGTTTAGCGGGAGGCGGGGGGAATGAGCAGTTCTTC. Amino acids: CASSLAGGGGNEQFF. V and J are TRBV28 and TRBJ2-1; the match to TRBD2 covers 8 bases. The CDR3 is 15 amino acids. V lost 2 bases, J lost 7 bases, and 7 bases stayed unmatched. The germline V gene encodes CDR1 MDHEN and CDR2 SYDVKM.

The chain has TRBV5-4 and TRBJ1-3, with a weak D call TRBD1 (5 bases). The CDR3 has 15 amino acids. V was pared by 5 bases and J by 0 bases, with 12 bases between. From germline, CDR1 is SGHNT and CDR2 YYREEE (reference sequence). DNA of the CDR3: TGTGCCAGCAGTCAGGGCCCAAGCTCTGGAAACACCATATATTTT. It codes for CASSQGPSSGNTIYF. Using reference TRBV5-4 and TRBJ1-3 for the parts outside the CDR3, the full variable domain is ETGVTQSPTHLIKTRGQQVTLRCSSQSGHNTVSWYQQALGQGPQFIFQYYREEENGRGNFPPRFSGLQFPNYSSELNVNALELDDSALYLCASSQGPSSGNTIYFGEGSWLTVV.

This clone showed up just a few times. This sequence joins TRBV11-3 and TRBJ2-6; possible D gene TRBD1, 6 bases. CDR1 is SGHNT, CDR2 YENEEA, per germline. The CDR3 is 17 residues long. V was clipped by 5 bases and J by 2 bases, with 16 bases between them. The CDR3 coding sequence is TGTGCCAGCAGCACAGGGTGGCCCGAGGCTGGGGCCAACGTCCTGACTTTC. It codes for CASSTGWPEAGANVLTF.

CDR3 sequence reads: CASSRTGWFNEKLFF. For the CDR3, the DNA is TGTGCCAGCAGCAGGACAGGGTGGTTCAATGAAAAACTGTTTTTT. V and J are TRBV6-1 and TRBJ1-4; TRBD1 agrees at 8 bases. This CDR3 contains 15 residues. Germline CDR1 and CDR2: MNHNS and SASEGT. Unmatched junction bases numbered 8, after V lost 6 bases and J lost 5 bases.

The chain is built from TRBV28 and TRBJ1-4; 7 bases align to TRBD1. The CDR3 length is 12 residues. Germline V CDR1 and CDR2: MDHEN, SYDVKM. V was pared by 5 bases and J by 8 bases, with 2 bases of the junction left unmatched. The chain's CDR3 is CASSQGGEKLFF. The CDR3 nucleotides are TGTGCCAGCAGTCAGGGGGGGGAAAAACTGTTTTTT.

The chain recombines TRBV5-1 with TRBJ2-1; possibly TRBD1 for D (5 bases). The ends were cut back, 4 bases at V and 10 bases at J, with 15 bases in the middle. The germline CDR1 and CDR2 sequences are SGHRS and YFSETQ. The CDR3 spans 13 residues. CDR3 residues: CASSPGIPGEQFF. DNA of the CDR3: TGCGCCAGCAGCCCAGGGATCCCGGGCGAGCAGTTCTTC.

V is TRBV7-9 and J is TRBJ2-5, with TRBD1 as a possible D gene (6 bases). The better agreement between TRBJ2-7 and the DNA end casts doubt on the J call. Germline V gene data show CDR1 as SEHNR and CDR2 as FQNEAQ (reference sequence). The CDR3 covers 12 residues. The CDR3 loop is CASSHREYEQYF. CDR3 DNA: TGTGCCAGCAGCCACAGGGAATACGAGCAGTACTTC.

The V and J genes are TRBV11-2 and TRBJ2-7; 7 bases agree with TRBD1. This CDR3 is built from 15 residues. J lost 4 bases, V lost 4 bases, and 10 bases had no gene match. Germline V lookup: CDR1 SGHAT, CDR2 FQNNGV. The CDR3 protein is CASSSLTGRWYEQYF. DNA of the CDR3: TGTGCCAGCAGCTCTTTGACAGGGCGTTGGTACGAGCAGTACTTC.

The rearrangement links TRBV5-1 to TRBJ2-1; 7 positions agree with TRBD2. V lost 4 bases to trimming and J lost 5 bases; unmatched junction nucleotides: 21. The CDR3 has 19 amino acids. Looked up from germline, CDR1 is SGHRS and CDR2 is YFSETQ. The CDR3 bases are TGCGCCAGCAGCCCAGTCCCTCTCTCCGGCGGGGGTACCGACAATGAGCAGTTCTTC. This translates into CASSPVPLSGGGTDNEQFF.

This clone was seen only once. The chain employs TRBV6-5 and TRBJ1-4; 7 bases fit TRBD1. Germline V gives CDR1 MNHEY, CDR2 SVGAGI. This CDR3 has 14 amino acids. The trim removed 7 bases at V and 4 bases at J, leaving 6 bases unmatched. Here the CDR3 reads CASTQDRRNEKLFF. DNA of the CDR3: TGTGCCAGCACCCAGGACAGGCGTAATGAAAAACTGTTTTTT.

This chain uses TRBV19 with TRBJ2-3; 8 bases agree with TRBD2. The junction had 9 bases not matched to a gene; V was cut back by 3 bases and J by 1 base. This CDR3 has 17 amino acids. CDR1 and CDR2 (germline): LNHDA, SQIVND (reference sequence). The CDR3 loop reads CASSMGTAGGGTDTQYF. CDR3 DNA: TGTGCCAGTAGTATGGGGACCGCGGGGGGAGGCACAGATACGCAGTATTTT.

This clone came up once. The chain employs TRBV5-6 and TRBJ2-2; D is possibly TRBD2 (6 bases). The germline V gene encodes CDR1 SGHDT and CDR2 YYEEEE. V was trimmed by 1 base and J by 2 bases, leaving 12 bases between them. This CDR3 is 16 amino acids long. CDR3 nucleotides: TGTGCCAGCAGCTTGATCGGGAGCCTTAACACCGGGGAGCTGTTTTTT. It translates to CASSLIGSLNTGELFF.

The rearrangement links TRBV30 to TRBJ1-3; D not resolved. The CDR3 is 14 amino acids. The V end was cut by 7 bases, the J end by 0 bases, with 13 bases between. The V gene's germline CDR1 is GTSNPN and CDR2 SVGIG (reference sequence). The CDR3 DNA reads as TGTGCCTCCGCAGGCTCGGGCTCTGGAAACACCATATATTTT. Protein product: CASAGSGSGNTIYF.

The chain combines TRBV11-2 with TRBJ1-2, with 11 bases matching TRBD1. Germline V gene sequence: CDR1 SGHAT, CDR2 FQNNGV. Trimming cost V 4 bases and J 7 bases; bases outside gene matches: 14. The CDR3 has 17 amino acids. The CDR3 DNA reads TGTGCCAGCAGCTCCCTAGGCAGGACAGGGGGCGAGGGTGGCTACACCTTC. Its translation is CASSSLGRTGGEGGYTF.

The chain uses TRBV7-3 and TRBJ1-2, with D uncertain. The V end was cut by 2 bases, the J end by 4 bases, with 11 bases between. The CDR3 is 14 residues long. Per germline, CDR1 SGHTA and CDR2 FQGTGA. CDR3: CASSLGEMGYGYTF. The DNA of the CDR3 is TGTGCCAGCAGCTTAGGGGAAATGGGCTATGGCTACACCTTC.

The rearrangement uses TRBV15 and TRBJ2-5; TRBD2 matches 11 bases. Trimming cost V 1 base and J 4 bases; bases outside gene matches: 5. This CDR3 has 16 amino acids. Germline V gives CDR1 LNHNV, CDR2 YYDKDF (reference sequence). The CDR3 sequence is CATSRGTSGSSETQYF. CDR3 DNA: TGTGCCACCAGCAGAGGGACTAGCGGGTCCTCAGAGACCCAGTACTTC.

This clone was counted between two and nine times. The chain employs TRBV5-1 and TRBJ2-1, with 10 bases identical to TRBD2. The ends lost 0 bases at V and 12 bases at J; junction bases unmatched: 9. The CDR3 runs 15 residues. The germline V gene encodes CDR1 SGHRS and CDR2 YFSETQ. This CDR3 is CASSLVLAGVRTQFF. For the CDR3, the DNA is TGCGCCAGCAGCTTGGTGCTAGCGGGAGTCCGAACGCAGTTCTTC.

The chain has TRBV11-2 and TRBJ2-5, with 8 nucleotides matching TRBD1. The end of the DNA is better explained by TRBJ2-7, so the J call may be wrong. The CDR3 is made up of 14 amino acids. The germline gives CDR1 SGHAT, CDR2 FQNNGV. The DNA for the CDR3 is TGTGCCAGCAGCTTTGGGACAGGAGCCTACGAGCAGTACTTC. Its translation is CASSFGTGAYEQYF.

This rearrangement joins TRBV5-1 to TRBJ2-3, with no clear D. The germline V gene has CDR1 SGHRS and CDR2 YFSETQ. The germline V and J ends were trimmed by 4 bases and 2 bases, with 2 bases remaining between them. This CDR3 spans 11 amino acids. The CDR3 here is CASSATDTQYF. CDR3 in DNA: TGCGCCAGCAGCGCCACAGATACGCAGTATTTT.

This sequence joins TRBV6-5 and TRBJ1-1, with 9 bases aligning to TRBD1. The ends lost 6 bases at V and 11 bases at J; junction bases unmatched: 7. Germline V lookup: CDR1 MNHEY, CDR2 SVGAGI. This CDR3 has 12 amino acids. The CDR3 region has the DNA TGTGCCAGCAGGAACGGGGACAGGGACGCTTTCTTT. Protein sequence: CASRNGDRDAFF.

The J gene is TRBJ1-4, the V gene TRBV27; no reliable D call. Trimming cost V 7 bases and J 1 base, with 13 bases left between them. CDR3 size: 15 residues. Germline V lookup: CDR1 MNHEY, CDR2 SMNVEV (reference sequence). CDR3 DNA sequence: TGTGCCAGCACCGCCGGCGGAGTAACTAATGAAAAACTGTTTTTT. Its translation is CASTAGGVTNEKLFF.

The chain has TRBV7-2 and TRBJ2-5; D unresolved. Germline V gene sequence: CDR1 SGHTA, CDR2 FQGNSA. Deletions cut 0 bases from V and 4 bases from J, with 3 bases between. The CDR3 has 12 amino acids. The CDR3 DNA reads TGTGCCAGCAGCTTAGCAGGAGAGACCCAGTACTTC. Its translation is CASSLAGETQYF.

This sequence joins TRBV28 and TRBJ1-1, with D maybe TRBD1 (6 bases). V lost 5 bases to trimming and J lost 5 bases, with 15 bases between them. The CDR3 sequence is 14 residues long. Germline V lookup: CDR1 MDHEN, CDR2 SYDVKM. For the CDR3, the DNA is TGTGCCAGCAGTGGTTGGGGGGCGCGTACTGAAGCTTTCTTT. Translated: CASSGWGARTEAFF.

The chain uses TRBV28 and TRBJ1-6; D is undetermined. The germline gives CDR1 MDHEN, CDR2 SYDVKM. The CDR3 covers 16 residues. Trimming removed 4 bases at V and 10 bases at J, with 20 bases between. CDR3 coding DNA: TGTGCCAGCAGTTCTCCCCCCCGGGGTTTGGAGTCACCCCTCCACTTT. The encoded protein is CASSSPPRGLESPLHF.

The chain employs TRBV7-9 and TRBJ2-2; D is uncertain. Between the trimmed V and J ends, which lost 1 base and 3 bases, there was a span of 18 bases. Looked up from germline, CDR1 is SEHNR and CDR2 is FQNEAQ (reference sequence). The length of the CDR3 is 18 residues. CDR3 sequence: CASSLGWQAFTDTGELFF. DNA for the CDR3: TGTGCCAGCAGCTTAGGATGGCAGGCTTTTACGGACACCGGGGAGCTGTTTTTT.

J is TRBJ2-7 and V is TRBV30, with 8 bases that match TRBD1. Germline-derived CDR1 and CDR2 are GTSNPN and SVGIG (reference sequence). V was clipped by 2 bases and J by 4 bases; unmatched bases: 10. The CDR3 is 15 residues long. CDR3 protein: CAWSSPGTGRYEQYF. The CDR3 DNA reads TGTGCCTGGAGTAGTCCCGGGACAGGTCGATACGAGCAGTACTTC.